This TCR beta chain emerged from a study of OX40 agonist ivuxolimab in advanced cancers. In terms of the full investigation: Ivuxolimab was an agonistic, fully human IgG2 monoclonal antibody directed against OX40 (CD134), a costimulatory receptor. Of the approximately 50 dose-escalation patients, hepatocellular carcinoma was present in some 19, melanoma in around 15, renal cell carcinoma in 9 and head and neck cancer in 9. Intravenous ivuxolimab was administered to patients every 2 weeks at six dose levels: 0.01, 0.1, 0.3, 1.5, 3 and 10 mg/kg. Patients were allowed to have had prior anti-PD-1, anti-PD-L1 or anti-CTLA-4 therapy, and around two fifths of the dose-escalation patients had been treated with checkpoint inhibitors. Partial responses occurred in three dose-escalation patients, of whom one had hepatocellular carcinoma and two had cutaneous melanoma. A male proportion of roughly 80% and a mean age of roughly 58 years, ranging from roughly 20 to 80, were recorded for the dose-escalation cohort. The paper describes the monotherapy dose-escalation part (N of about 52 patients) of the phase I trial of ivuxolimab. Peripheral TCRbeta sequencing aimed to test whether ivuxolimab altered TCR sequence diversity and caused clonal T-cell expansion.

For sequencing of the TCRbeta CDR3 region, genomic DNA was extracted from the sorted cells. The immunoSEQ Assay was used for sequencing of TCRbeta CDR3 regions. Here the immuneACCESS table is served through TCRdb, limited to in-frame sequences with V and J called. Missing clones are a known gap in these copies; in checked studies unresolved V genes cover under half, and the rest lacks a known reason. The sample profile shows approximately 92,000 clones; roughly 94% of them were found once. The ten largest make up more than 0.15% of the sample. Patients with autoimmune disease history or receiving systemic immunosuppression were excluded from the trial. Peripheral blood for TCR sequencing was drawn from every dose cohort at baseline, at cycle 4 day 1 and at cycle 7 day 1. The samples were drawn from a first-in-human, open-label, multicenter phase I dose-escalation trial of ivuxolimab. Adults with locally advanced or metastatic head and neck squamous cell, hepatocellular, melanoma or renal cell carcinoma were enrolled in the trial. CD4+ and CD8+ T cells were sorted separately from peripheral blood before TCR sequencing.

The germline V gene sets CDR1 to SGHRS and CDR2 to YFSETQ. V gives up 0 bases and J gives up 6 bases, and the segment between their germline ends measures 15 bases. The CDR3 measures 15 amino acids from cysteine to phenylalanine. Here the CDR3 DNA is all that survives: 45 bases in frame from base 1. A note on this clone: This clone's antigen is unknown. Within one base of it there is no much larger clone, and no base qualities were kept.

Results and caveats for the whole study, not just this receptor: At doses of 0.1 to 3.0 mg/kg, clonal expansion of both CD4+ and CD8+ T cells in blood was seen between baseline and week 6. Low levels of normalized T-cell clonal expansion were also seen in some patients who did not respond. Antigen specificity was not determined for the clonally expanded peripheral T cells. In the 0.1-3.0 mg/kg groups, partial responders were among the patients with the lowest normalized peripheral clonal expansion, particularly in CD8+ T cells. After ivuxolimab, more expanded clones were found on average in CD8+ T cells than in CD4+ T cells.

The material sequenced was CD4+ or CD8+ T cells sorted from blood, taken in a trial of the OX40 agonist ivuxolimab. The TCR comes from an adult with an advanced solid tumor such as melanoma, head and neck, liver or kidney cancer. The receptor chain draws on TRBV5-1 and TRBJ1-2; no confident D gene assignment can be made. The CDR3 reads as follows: CASSLVEAGADGYTF. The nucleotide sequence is TGCGCCAGCAGCTTGGTCGAGGCAGGCGCGGATGGCTACACCTTC.